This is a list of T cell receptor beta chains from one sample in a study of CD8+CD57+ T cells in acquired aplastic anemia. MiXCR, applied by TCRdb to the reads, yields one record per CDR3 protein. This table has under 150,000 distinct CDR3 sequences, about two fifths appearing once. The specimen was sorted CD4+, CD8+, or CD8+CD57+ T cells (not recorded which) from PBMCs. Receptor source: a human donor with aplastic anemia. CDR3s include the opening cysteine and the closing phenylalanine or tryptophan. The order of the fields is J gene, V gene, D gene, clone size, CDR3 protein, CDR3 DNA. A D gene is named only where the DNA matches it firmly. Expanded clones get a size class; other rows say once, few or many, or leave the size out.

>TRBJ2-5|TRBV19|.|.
CASSKGPKQETQYF
TGTGCCAGTAGTAAGGGTCCTAAACAAGAGACCCAGTACTTC
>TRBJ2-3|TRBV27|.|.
CASSLGGNTDTQYF
TGTGCCAGCAGTTTAGGGGGAAACACAGATACGCAGTATTTT
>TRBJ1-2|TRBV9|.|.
CASSVRDNYGYTF
TGTGCCAGCAGCGTAAGGGATAACTATGGCTACACCTTC
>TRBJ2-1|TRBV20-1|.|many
CSGQGTDEQFF
TGCAGTGGTCAGGGGACCGATGAGCAGTTCTTC
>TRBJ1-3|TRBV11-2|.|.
CASSLDLSGNTIYF
TGTGCCAGCAGCTTAGACCTTTCTGGAAACACCATATATTTT
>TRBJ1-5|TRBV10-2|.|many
CASRGGQLSSAQHF
TGCGCCAGCAGGGGCGGACAGCTCTCTTCGGCCCAGCATTTT
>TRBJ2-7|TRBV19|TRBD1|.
CASSTETDRGSEQYF
TGTGCCAGTAGTACGGAAACGGACAGGGGGAGCGAGCAGTACTTC
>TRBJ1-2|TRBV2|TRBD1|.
CASSPGDREYGYTF
TGTGCCAGCAGTCCAGGGGACAGGGAATACGGCTACACCTTC
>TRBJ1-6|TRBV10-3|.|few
CAISGARLNSPLHF
TGTGCCATCAGTGGCGCGAGGTTAAATTCACCCCTCCACTTT
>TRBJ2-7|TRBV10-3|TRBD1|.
CAISHGTGVDEQYF
TGTGCCATCAGCCACGGGACAGGGGTCGACGAGCAGTACTTC
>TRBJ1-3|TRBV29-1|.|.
CSARRGPLNTIYF
TGCAGCGCAAGACGGGGGCCGCTAAACACCATATATTTT